This TCR beta chain comes out of a study of cytomegalovirus exposure and HLA in healthy donors. Whole-study context: Researchers found that more than 70% of 398 genotyped donors fell within the Caucasian-associated ancestry cluster. Notes on the study in general: Three chains tied to CMV proved CMV antigen-specific in vitro.

PCR primers comprised 60 Vbeta and 13 Jbeta primers. Profiled with immunoSEQ multiplex PCR; TCRdb holds only in-frame clones, not every one. Among 150,000 or so clones listed, approximately 80% were seen once. As concerns this clone: Its cognate antigen is unknown.

Per germline, CDR1 SGHVS and CDR2 FQNEAQ. Trimming took 2 bases from V and 0 from J; bases not matched to a gene: 3. CDR3 length equals 16 residues. Input material: PBMCs. The chain couples TRBV7-8 to TRBJ2-3; 9 bases match TRBD2. The TCR comes from a young man in good health and CMV-seropositive. CDR3 in amino acids: CASSLRGRASTDTQYF. CDR3 DNA sequence: TGTGCCAGCAGCTTACGCGGGAGGGCGAGCACAGATACGCAGTATTTT.